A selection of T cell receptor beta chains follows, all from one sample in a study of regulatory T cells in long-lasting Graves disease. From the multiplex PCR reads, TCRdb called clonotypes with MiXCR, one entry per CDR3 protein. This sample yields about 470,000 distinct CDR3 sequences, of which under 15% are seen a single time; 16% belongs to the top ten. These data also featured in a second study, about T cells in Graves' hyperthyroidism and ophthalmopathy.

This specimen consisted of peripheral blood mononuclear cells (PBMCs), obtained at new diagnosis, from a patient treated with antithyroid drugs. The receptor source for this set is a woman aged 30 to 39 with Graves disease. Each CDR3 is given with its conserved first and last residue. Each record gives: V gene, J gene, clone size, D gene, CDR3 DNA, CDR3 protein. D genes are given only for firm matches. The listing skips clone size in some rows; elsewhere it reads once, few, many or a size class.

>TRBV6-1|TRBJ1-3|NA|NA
TGTGCCAGCAGCATCAGCTCTGGAAACACCATATATTTT
CASSISSGNTIYF
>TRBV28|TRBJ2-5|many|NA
TGTGCCAGCACCACACTGGGGGGGGGGGCAGAGACCCAGTACTTC
CASTTLGGGAETQYF
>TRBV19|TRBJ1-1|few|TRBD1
TGTGCCAGTACGGTACCACAGGGGATGAACACTGAAGCTTTCTTT
CASTVPQGMNTEAFF
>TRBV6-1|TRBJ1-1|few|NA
TGTGCCAGCGGGTCGCCGACCCTGATGGGTGAAGCTTTCTTT
CASGSPTLMGEAFF
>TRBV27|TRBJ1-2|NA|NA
TGTGCCAGCAGTTTAGGCAGGGATAACTATGGCTACACCTTC
CASSLGRDNYGYTF
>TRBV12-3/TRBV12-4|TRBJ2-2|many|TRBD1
TGTGCCAGCAGTGCCGGGACAGGGGTTGGCACCGGGGAGCTGTTTTTT
CASSAGTGVGTGELFF
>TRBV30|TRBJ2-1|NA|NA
TGTGCCTGGAGTTACGGAGAAGCCTACAATGAGCAGTTCTTC
CAWSYGEAYNEQFF
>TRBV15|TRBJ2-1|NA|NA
TGTGCCACCGGACGCAGGAGGGGCAATGAGCAGTTCTTC
CATGRRRGNEQFF
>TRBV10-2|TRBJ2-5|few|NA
TGCGCCAGCAGTGAGCGCCAGGGTAAAGTGGAGACCCAGTACTTC
CASSERQGKVETQYF
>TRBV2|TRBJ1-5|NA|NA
TGTGCCAGCAGCTTGGGTGCAGCGGGGGATAATCAGCCCCAGCATTTT
CASSLGAAGDNQPQHF
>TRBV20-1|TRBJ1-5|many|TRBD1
TGCAGTGCGAGGGGGCTTAGCAATCAGCCCCAGCATTTT
CSARGLSNQPQHF
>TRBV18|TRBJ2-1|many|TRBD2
TGTGCCAGCTCTCTCACCGGGACTAGCGGGAGTAATGAGCAGTTCTTC
CASSLTGTSGSNEQFF
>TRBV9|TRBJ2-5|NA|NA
TGTGCCAGCAGCGAGAGCGGCGGATCTCAAGAGACCCAGTACTTC
CASSESGGSQETQYF
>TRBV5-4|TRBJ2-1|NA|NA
TGTGCCAGCATTAAAAGCGGTAGCTCCTACAATGAGCAGTTCTTC
CASIKSGSSYNEQFF
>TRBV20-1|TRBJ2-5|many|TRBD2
TGCAGTGCTAAAACTAGCGGGAGATGGGGAGAGACCCAGTACTTC
CSAKTSGRWGETQYF
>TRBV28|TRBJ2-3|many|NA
TGTGCCAGCAGTTTGTCGGCCACAGATACGCAGTATTTT
CASSLSATDTQYF
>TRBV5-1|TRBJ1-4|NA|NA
TGCGCCAGCAGCACAATTGGGGGTCAACTCAATGAAAAACTGTTTTTT
CASSTIGGQLNEKLFF
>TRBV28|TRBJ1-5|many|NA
TGTGCCAGCAGCCCACGGGTTCAGCCCCAGCATTTT
CASSPRVQPQHF
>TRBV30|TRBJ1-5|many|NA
TGTGCCTGGAGTGAGGGTACGGATCAGCCCCAGCATTTT
CAWSEGTDQPQHF
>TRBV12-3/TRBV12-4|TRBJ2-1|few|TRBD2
TGTGCCTCCCAAAGGGGAGGGCACAATGAGCAGTTCTTC
CASQRGGHNEQFF
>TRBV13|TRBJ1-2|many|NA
TGTGCCAGCAGCTTAGGGACAGCCGGTATAGGCTACACCTTC
CASSLGTAGIGYTF
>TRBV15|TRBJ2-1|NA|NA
TGTGCCACCAGCAGAGAACGAAGGGATGAGCAGTTCTTC
CATSRERRDEQFF